A single sample is the source of the 5 T cell receptor beta chains below, sequenced in a study of glioma-infiltrating T cells. Using RNA template, CDR3s of TCR alpha and beta were amplified with iRepertoire arm-PCR. MiXCR, applied by TCRdb to the multiplex PCR reads, yields one record per CDR3 protein. The data show fewer than 90,000 distinct CDR3 sequences, about 23% seen once. The sample taken for sequencing was glioma tissue, nonneoplastic brain tissue, or PBMCs (not recorded which). The receptors originated from a human donor with low-grade glioma or glioblastoma, undergoing nonglioma brain surgery, or in good health (not recorded which).

As concerns this clonotype: One end of the junction does not line up with germline, which may come from a read error. The rearrangement links TRBV5-1 to TRBJ2-1; D not certain. The CDR3 is made up of 14 amino acids. Looked up from germline, CDR1 is SGHRS and CDR2 is YFSETQ. CDR3 in DNA: TGTGCCAGCAGTGTGGCCAGCTCCTACAATGAGCAGTTCTTC. Protein sequence: CASSVASSYNEQFF.

The genes are TRBV19 and TRBJ2-5, with D perhaps TRBD1 (6 bases). CDR1 and CDR2 from the germline V gene are LNHDA and SQIVND (reference sequence). The CDR3 spans 16 residues. The V end was cut by 3 bases, the J end by 1 base, with 15 bases between. The CDR3 loop reads CASSIKFGTPQETQYF. CDR3 bases: TGTGCCAGTAGTATTAAGTTCGGGACACCCCAAGAGACCCAGTACTTC.

In its sample, this clonotype was seen a few times. V gene TRBV5-1 combines with J gene TRBJ2-3; 9 nucleotides align to TRBD2. This CDR3 region has 16 residues. V dropped 0 bases and J dropped 6; count of bases not matched to a gene: 8. Looked up from germline, CDR1 is SGHRS and CDR2 is YFSETQ. The DNA for the CDR3 is TGCGCCAGCAGCTTGGTCGCGGCTAGCGGGGATGATACGCAGTATTTT. It specifies CASSLVAASGDDTQYF.

The rearrangement joins TRBV10-3 to TRBJ2-7; D unclear. Germline CDR1 and CDR2: ENHRY and SYGVKD. Trimming took off 2 bases at V and 0 bases at J, with 11 bases between the two ends. The CDR3 has 15 amino acids. The CDR3 reads CAISESTSSSYEQYF. For the CDR3, the DNA is TGTGCCATCAGTGAGAGTACGAGCAGCTCCTACGAGCAGTACTTC.

In its sample, this clonotype was seen once. A much larger clone differs by one base, so this may be a read error. The chain couples TRBV7-8 to TRBJ1-1; D unclear. This CDR3 contains 11 residues. Germline V gene data show CDR1 as SGHVS and CDR2 as FQNEAQ. The CDR3 reads CVSALGTEAFF. The CDR3 DNA reads as TGTGTCAGCGCGTTAGGGACTGAAGCTTTCTTT.